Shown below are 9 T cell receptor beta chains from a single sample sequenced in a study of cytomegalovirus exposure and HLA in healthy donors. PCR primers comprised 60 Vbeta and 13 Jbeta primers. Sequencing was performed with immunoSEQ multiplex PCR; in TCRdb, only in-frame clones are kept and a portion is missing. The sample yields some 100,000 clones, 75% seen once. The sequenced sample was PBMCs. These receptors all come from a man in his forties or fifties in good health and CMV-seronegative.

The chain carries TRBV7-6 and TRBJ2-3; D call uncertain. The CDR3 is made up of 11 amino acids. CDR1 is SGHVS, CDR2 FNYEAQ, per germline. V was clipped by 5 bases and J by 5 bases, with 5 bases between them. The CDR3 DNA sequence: TGTGCCAGCAGCCGAGGAGATACGCAGTATTTT. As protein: CASSRGDTQYF.

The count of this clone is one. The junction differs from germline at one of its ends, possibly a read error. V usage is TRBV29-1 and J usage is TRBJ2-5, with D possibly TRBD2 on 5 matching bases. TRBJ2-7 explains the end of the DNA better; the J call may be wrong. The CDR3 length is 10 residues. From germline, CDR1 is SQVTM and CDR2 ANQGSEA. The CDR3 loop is CGPGFNEQYF. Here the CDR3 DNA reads TGTGGCCCGGGATTCAACGAGCAGTACTTC.

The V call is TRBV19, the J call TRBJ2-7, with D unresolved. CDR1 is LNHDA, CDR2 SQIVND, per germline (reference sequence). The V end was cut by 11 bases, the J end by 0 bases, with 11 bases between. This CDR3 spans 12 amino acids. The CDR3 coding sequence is TGTGCCTCGAGTAGTAGCTCCTACGAGCAGTACTTC. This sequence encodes CASSSSSYEQYF.

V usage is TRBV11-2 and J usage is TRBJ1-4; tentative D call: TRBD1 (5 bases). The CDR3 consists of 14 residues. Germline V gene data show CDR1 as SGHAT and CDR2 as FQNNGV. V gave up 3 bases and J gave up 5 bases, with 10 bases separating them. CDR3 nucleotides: TGTGCCAGCAGCTTCACGGGGGGGAATGAAAAACTGTTTTTT. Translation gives CASSFTGGNEKLFF.

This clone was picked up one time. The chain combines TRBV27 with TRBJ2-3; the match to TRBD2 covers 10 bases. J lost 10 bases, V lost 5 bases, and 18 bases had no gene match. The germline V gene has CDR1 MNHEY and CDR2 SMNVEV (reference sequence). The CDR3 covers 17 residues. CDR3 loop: CASSPTVERGGYRAQYF. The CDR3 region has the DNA TGTGCCAGCAGTCCCACCGTGGAGCGGGGGGGTTATCGGGCGCAGTATTTT.

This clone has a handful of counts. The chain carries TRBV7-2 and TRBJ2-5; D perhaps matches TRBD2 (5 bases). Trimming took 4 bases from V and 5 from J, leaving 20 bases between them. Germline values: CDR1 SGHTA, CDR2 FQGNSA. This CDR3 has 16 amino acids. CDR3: CASSSQSGLPLETQYF. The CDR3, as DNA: TGTGCCAGCAGCTCGCAGTCCGGACTCCCCTTGGAGACCCAGTACTTC.

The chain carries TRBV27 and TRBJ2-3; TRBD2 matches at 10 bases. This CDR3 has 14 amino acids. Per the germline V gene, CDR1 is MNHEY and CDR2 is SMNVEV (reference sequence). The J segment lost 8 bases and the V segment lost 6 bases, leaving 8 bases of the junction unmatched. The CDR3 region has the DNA TGTGCCAGCAGAGGGACTAGCGCCTTGGGTACGCAGTATTTT. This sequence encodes CASRGTSALGTQYF.

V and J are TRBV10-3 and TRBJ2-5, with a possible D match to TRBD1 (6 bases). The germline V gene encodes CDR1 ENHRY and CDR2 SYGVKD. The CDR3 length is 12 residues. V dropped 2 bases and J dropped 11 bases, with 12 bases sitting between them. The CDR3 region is CAISEGFQGQYF. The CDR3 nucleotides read TGTGCCATCAGTGAGGGCTTCCAGGGGCAGTACTTC.

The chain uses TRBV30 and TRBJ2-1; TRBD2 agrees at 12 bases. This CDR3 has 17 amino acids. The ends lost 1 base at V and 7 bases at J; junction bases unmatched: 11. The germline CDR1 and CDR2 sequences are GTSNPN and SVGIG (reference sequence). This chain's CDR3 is CAWSARSLAGGRNEQFF. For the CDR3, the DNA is TGTGCCTGGAGTGCCCGTTCCCTAGCGGGGGGGCGGAATGAGCAGTTCTTC.